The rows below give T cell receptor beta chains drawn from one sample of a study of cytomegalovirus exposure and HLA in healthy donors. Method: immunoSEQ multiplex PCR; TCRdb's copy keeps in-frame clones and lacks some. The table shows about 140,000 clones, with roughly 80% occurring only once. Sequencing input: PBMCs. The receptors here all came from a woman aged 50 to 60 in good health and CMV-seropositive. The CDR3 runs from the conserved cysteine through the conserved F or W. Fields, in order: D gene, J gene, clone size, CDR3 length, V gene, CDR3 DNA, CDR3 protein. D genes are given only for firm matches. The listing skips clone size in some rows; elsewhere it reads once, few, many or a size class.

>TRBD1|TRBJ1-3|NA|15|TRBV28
TGTGCCAGCAGTACCAACAGGGGCACTGGAAACACCATATATTTT
CASSTNRGTGNTIYF
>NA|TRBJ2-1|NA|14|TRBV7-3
TGTGCCAGCAGCCCGACTCCTTCCTACAATGAGCAGTTCTTC
CASSPTPSYNEQFF
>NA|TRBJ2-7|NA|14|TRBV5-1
TGCGCCAGCAGCCTGACAGTGGATGCCTACGAGCAGTACTTC
CASSLTVDAYEQYF
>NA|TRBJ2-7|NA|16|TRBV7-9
TGTGCCAGCAGCCCCGCGGGGCAATCAGGCTCCTACGAGCAGTACTTC
CASSPAGQSGSYEQYF
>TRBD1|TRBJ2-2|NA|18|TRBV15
TGTGCCACCAGCAGAGCGCACACCGGACAGGGTCGCACCGGGGAGCTGTTTTTT
CATSRAHTGQGRTGELFF
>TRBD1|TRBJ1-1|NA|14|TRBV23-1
TGCGCCAGCAGTCAACCGACAGGGTACGCTGAAGCTTTCTTT
CASSQPTGYAEAFF
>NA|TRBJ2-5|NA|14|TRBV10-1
TGCGCCAGCATCCCCGTCTCGGCGGAAGAGACCCAGTACTTC
CASIPVSAEETQYF
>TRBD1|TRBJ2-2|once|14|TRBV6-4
TGTGCCAGCAGTGGGGACAGGATCTCGGGGGAGCTGTTTTTT
CASSGDRISGELFF
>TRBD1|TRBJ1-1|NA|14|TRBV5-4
TGTGCCAGCAGCGCAGGGGGGACGGAGGTTGAAGCTTTCTTT
CASSAGGTEVEAFF
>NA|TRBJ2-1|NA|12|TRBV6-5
TGTGCCAGCAGTTTCGGCGGCAATGAGCAGTTCTTC
CASSFGGNEQFF
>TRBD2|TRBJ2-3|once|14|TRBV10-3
TGTGCCATCAGAATAGCGGGGGAGACAGATACGCAGTATTTT
CAIRIAGETDTQYF
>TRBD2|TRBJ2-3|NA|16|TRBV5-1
TGCGCCAGCAGCTTGGTGACTAGCGGGGCAGGCGACACGCAGTATTTT
CASSLVTSGAGDTQYF
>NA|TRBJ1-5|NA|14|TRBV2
TGTGCCAGCAGTTCCTCAGGGATTCGGCAGCCCCAGCATTTT
CASSSSGIRQPQHF
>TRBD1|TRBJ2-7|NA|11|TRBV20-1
TGCAGTGCTAAGGGGACAGCGAGAGGGTACTTC
CSAKGTARGYF
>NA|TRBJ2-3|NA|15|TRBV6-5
TGTGCCAGCAGTTCTTCTTGGGGGCGAACAGATACGCAGTATTTT
CASSSSWGRTDTQYF
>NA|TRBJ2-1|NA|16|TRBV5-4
TGTGCCAGCAGCTTTTTGGGGGCGAAAGAGGGGAATGAGCAGTTCTTC
CASSFLGAKEGNEQFF
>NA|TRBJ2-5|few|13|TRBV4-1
TGCGCCAGCAGCCATCCAAACCAAGAGACCCAGTACTTC
CASSHPNQETQYF
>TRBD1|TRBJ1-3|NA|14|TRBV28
TGTGCCAGCAGCGGGACAGACTCTGGAAACACCATATATTTT
CASSGTDSGNTIYF
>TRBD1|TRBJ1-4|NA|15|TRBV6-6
TGTGCCAGCAGTTACGGGACAGGGGTGGAGGAAAAACTGTTTTTT
CASSYGTGVEEKLFF
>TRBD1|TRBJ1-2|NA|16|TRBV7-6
TGTGCCAGCAGCCTCGGAACGGCCGGGACAGGGGTCGGCTACACCTTC
CASSLGTAGTGVGYTF
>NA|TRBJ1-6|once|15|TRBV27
TGTGCCAGCACAAAGACGACAGCCTATAATTCACCCCTCCACTTT
CASTKTTAYNSPLHF
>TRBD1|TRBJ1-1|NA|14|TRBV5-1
TGCGCCAGCACCCGATCCTCGGGACAGGGTTCGGTTTTCTTT
CASTRSSGQGSVFF
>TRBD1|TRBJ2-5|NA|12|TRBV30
TGTGCCTGGGGGACAGGCGGGGAGACCCAGTACTTC
CAWGTGGETQYF
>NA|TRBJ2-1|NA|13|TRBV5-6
TGTGCCAGCAGCTTGGGACTACTGAATGAGCAGTTCTTC
CASSLGLLNEQFF
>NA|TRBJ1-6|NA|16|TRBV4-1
TGCGCCAGCAGCCAAGGCTCGGGGAATACGGATTCACCCCTCCACTTT
CASSQGSGNTDSPLHF
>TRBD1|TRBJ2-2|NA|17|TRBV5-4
TGTGCCAGCAGCTCAAAAATGGGACAGTCGAACACCGGGGAGCTGTTTTTT
CASSSKMGQSNTGELFF
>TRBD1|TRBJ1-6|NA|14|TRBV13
TGTGCCAGCAGCCTGGGACAGATGAATTCACCCCTCCACTTT
CASSLGQMNSPLHF
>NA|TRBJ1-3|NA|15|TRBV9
TGTGCCAGCAGCGTGGAGGGAACCTCTGGAAACACCATATATTTT
CASSVEGTSGNTIYF
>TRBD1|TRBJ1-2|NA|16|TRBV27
TGTGCCAGCAGTTTAGACAGGGGGACGGGGTACTATGGCTACACCTTC
CASSLDRGTGYYGYTF